One sample yielded the 25 T cell receptor beta chains listed below, sequenced in a study of shared clonotypes between healthy human individuals. The assay was immunoSEQ multiplex PCR, and TCRdb's table has in-frame clones only and misses some. There are fewer than 1.6 million clones in the sample; approximately 98.5% occur only once, and under 0.45% lies in the top ten. Sequenced input: naive CD4+ T cells sorted from blood. The sample's subset: CD45RA+ positively selected. The receptors were gathered from a man younger than 40 in good health.

This clone has only one observation. V is TRBV18 and J is TRBJ1-5; 7 positions match TRBD1. The J segment lost 2 bases and the V segment lost 6 bases, leaving 4 bases of the junction unmatched. Germline values: CDR1 KGHSH, CDR2 LQKENI. The length of the CDR3 is 14 residues. The CDR3 loop reads CASSVGQGNQPQHF. The CDR3 DNA reads TGTGCCAGCTCGGTCGGACAGGGCAATCAGCCCCAGCATTTT.

J is TRBJ2-7 and V is TRBV4-3, with D possibly being TRBD2 (6 bases). Trimming stripped 4 bases from V and 7 bases from J, with 20 bases between. This CDR3 is 15 amino acids long. Germline-derived CDR1 and CDR2 are LGHNA and YSLEER. CDR3 region: CASSPGTTGEREQYF. As DNA, the CDR3 is TGCGCCAGCAGCCCAGGCACAACGGGAGAGAGAGAGCAGTACTTC.

This clone was detected once. This sequence joins TRBV27 and TRBJ2-3; no reliable D call. CDR3 length equals 14 residues. V lost 2 bases and J 0 bases, leaving 6 bases between the germline ends. Germline CDR1 reads MNHEY; CDR2 reads SMNVEV (reference sequence). The chain's CDR3 is CASSLARSTDTQYF. CDR3 DNA sequence: TGTGCCAGCAGTTTAGCCAGAAGCACAGATACGCAGTATTTT.

Concerning this clone: Distinct nucleotide sequences in the sample also encode this CDR3. The chain has TRBV9 and TRBJ2-2; D is tentatively TRBD1 or TRBD2 (5 bases each). The CDR3 is made up of 14 amino acids. Looked up from germline, CDR1 is SGDLS and CDR2 is YYNGEE. V was pared by 0 bases and J by 6 bases, with 9 bases between. The DNA for the CDR3 is TGTGCCAGCAGCGTAGGCCCGGGACCCGGGGAGCTGTTTTTT. Translation: CASSVGPGPGELFF.

Only one count was recorded for this clone. The chain has TRBV28 and TRBJ2-1, with 9 bases matching TRBD2. The CDR3 length is 16 residues. The germline CDR1 and CDR2 sequences are MDHEN and SYDVKM. V shed 7 bases and J 0 bases; nucleotides not matched to a gene: 7. CDR3 nucleotide sequence: TGTGCCAGCATCTCGGGTAGCGGGGGCTCCTACAATGAGCAGTTCTTC. This translates into CASISGSGGSYNEQFF.

The chain couples TRBV5-1 to TRBJ2-1; maybe TRBD2 (6 bases). The germline V and J ends were trimmed by 1 base and 3 bases, with 11 bases remaining between them. Germline V gene data show CDR1 as SGHRS and CDR2 as YFSETQ. This CDR3 is built from 15 residues. The CDR3 DNA sequence: TGCGCCAGCAGCTTGAAGGGCGGGAACTACAATGAGCAGTTCTTC. As protein: CASSLKGGNYNEQFF.

Of note for this clone: Other DNA sequences in this sample translate to the same CDR3. The rearrangement uses TRBV6-5 and TRBJ1-1; maybe TRBD1 (6 bases). The CDR3 extends over 11 amino acids. Per the germline V gene, CDR1 is MNHEY and CDR2 is SVGAGI. The V gene lost 5 bases and the J gene lost 6 bases, with 7 bases spanning the gap. CDR3 region: CASSRGPEAFF. CDR3 bases: TGTGCCAGCAGTCGGGGGCCTGAAGCTTTCTTT.

V gene TRBV14 combines with J gene TRBJ1-1; 7 nucleotides agree with TRBD1. J was trimmed by 8 bases and V by 4 bases; bases with no gene match: 13. Germline CDR1 is SGHDN and CDR2 is FVKESK. This CDR3 comprises 15 residues. The CDR3 DNA reads as TGTGCCAGCAGCCCGAGGGGGCAGATCTTCAAAGAAGCTTTCTTT. Translating gives CASSPRGQIFKEAFF.

The V and J genes are TRBV5-1 and TRBJ2-3; TRBD1 is a possible D gene (5 bases). With 1 base removed from V and 3 bases from J, the gap between germline ends came to 12 bases. Germline V CDR1 and CDR2: SGHRS, YFSETQ. The CDR3 length is 15 residues. The CDR3 sequence: CASSLLLQETDTQYF. The CDR3 DNA sequence: TGCGCCAGCAGCTTGCTCCTACAGGAAACAGATACGCAGTATTTT.

CDR3 protein: CASMGFYNEQFF. The CDR3 DNA sequence: TGTGCCAGCATGGGTTTCTACAATGAGCAGTTCTTC. The rearrangement links TRBV6-5 to TRBJ2-1; D unresolved. CDR3 length: 12 amino acids. V was shortened by 7 bases and J by 3 bases, with 7 bases between the two germline ends. Per the germline V gene, CDR1 is MNHEY and CDR2 is SVGAGI.

DNA of the CDR3: TGTGCCAGCAGCTCAGAGACTAGCGCGAAGCAGTTCTTC. Protein: CASSSETSAKQFF. The V call is TRBV7-6, the J call TRBJ2-1, with 8 bases identical to TRBD2. Germline V gene sequence: CDR1 SGHVS, CDR2 FNYEAQ. Trimming at V came to 4 bases and at J to 11 bases, leaving 7 bases not matched to a gene. The CDR3 extends over 13 amino acids.

V and J are TRBV7-9 and TRBJ2-5; D is uncertain. The germline CDR1 and CDR2 sequences are SEHNR and FQNEAQ (reference sequence). V was cut by 7 bases and J by 2 bases, with 14 bases left in between. The CDR3 is 14 residues long. CDR3 region: CASTPSQTQETQYF. The CDR3 DNA reads as TGTGCCAGCACCCCGAGTCAGACTCAAGAGACCCAGTACTTC.

CDR3 region: CASSRAGVGNEQFF. The CDR3 coding sequence is TGTGCCAGCAGTCGGGCGGGAGTGGGAAATGAGCAGTTCTTC. The rearrangement joins TRBV25-1 to TRBJ2-1; TRBD2 aligns across 7 bases. CDR1 is MGHDK, CDR2 SYGVNS, per germline. CDR3 size: 14 residues. J was trimmed by 7 bases and V by 5 bases; bases with no gene match: 8.

The rearrangement links TRBV27 to TRBJ2-7; D remains unclear. The CDR3 consists of 13 residues. The V gene's germline CDR1 is MNHEY and CDR2 SMNVEV (reference sequence). Trimming took 5 bases from V and 4 from J, leaving 12 bases between them. CDR3 protein: CASSINRIYEQYF. CDR3 in DNA: TGTGCCAGCAGTATTAACCGGATTTACGAGCAGTACTTC.

The chain is built from TRBV4-1 and TRBJ2-5; 8 bases agree with TRBD1. Germline lookup yields CDR1 MGHRA and CDR2 YSYEKL. This CDR3 contains 16 residues. V lost 4 bases, J lost 0 bases, and 7 bases stayed unmatched. The CDR3 nucleotides read TGCGCCAGCAGCCTTACAGGGGGTGGGCACCAAGAGACCCAGTACTTC. This codes for CASSLTGGGHQETQYF.

This clone showed up just once. The chain has TRBV28 and TRBJ1-3; D remains ambiguous. Germline CDR1 is MDHEN and CDR2 is SYDVKM. This CDR3 contains 12 residues. Trimming pared 6 bases from V and 3 bases from J, leaving 6 bases between. This CDR3 reads CASRGGGNTIYF. In nucleotides, the CDR3 is TGTGCCAGCAGGGGAGGTGGAAACACCATATATTTT.

V is TRBV5-1 and J is TRBJ2-2; D possibly corresponds to TRBD2 (6 bases). Germline assignment: CDR1 SGHRS and CDR2 YFSETQ. The V end was cut by 2 bases, the J end by 5 bases, with 16 bases between. The CDR3 length is 16 residues. The CDR3 DNA reads TGCGCCAGCAGCTTTTTGAGGGAGGCGGGGACCGGGGAGCTGTTTTTT. Translation: CASSFLREAGTGELFF.

The chain is built from TRBV13 and TRBJ2-7; D unresolved. Trimming removed 2 bases at V and 1 base at J, with 12 bases between. The CDR3 has 15 amino acids. Germline CDR1 and CDR2: PRHDT and FYEKMQ (reference sequence). In nucleotides, the CDR3 is TGTGCCAGCAGCTTAAGGGTGGGTGCATCCTACGAGCAGTACTTC. Translation: CASSLRVGASYEQYF.

The chain joins TRBV28 to TRBJ2-1; 13 bases match TRBD2. The CDR3 contains 15 residues. CDR1 is MDHEN, CDR2 SYDVKM, per germline. Trimming at V came to 4 bases and at J to 8 bases, leaving 5 bases not matched to a gene. The CDR3 loop is CASSYRTSGSYEQFF. CDR3 in DNA: TGTGCCAGCAGTTACCGGACTAGCGGGAGCTATGAGCAGTTCTTC.

The V and J genes are TRBV11-3 and TRBJ2-1; possibly TRBD1 for D (5 bases). The CDR3 has 14 residues. V was shortened by 2 bases and J by 0 bases, with 5 bases between the two germline ends. Germline V gene data show CDR1 as SGHNT and CDR2 as YENEEA. As DNA, the CDR3 is TGTGCCAGCAGCTTACAGGGCTCCTACAATGAGCAGTTCTTC. Protein product: CASSLQGSYNEQFF.

The chain employs TRBV7-8 and TRBJ1-5; 11 bases are a match to TRBD1. The CDR3 has 17 residues. The germline CDR1 and CDR2 sequences are SGHVS and FQNEAQ. Trimming cost V 1 base and J 6 bases; bases outside gene matches: 8. The CDR3 protein is CASSLEPWTGGSQPQHF. Written as DNA, the CDR3 is TGTGCCAGCAGCTTAGAACCCTGGACAGGGGGCAGTCAGCCCCAGCATTTT.

The V call is TRBV5-6, the J call TRBJ2-7; 7 bases are a match to TRBD2. V lost 0 bases to trimming and J lost 4 bases; unmatched junction nucleotides: 4. This CDR3 has 14 amino acids. The germline V gene has CDR1 SGHDT and CDR2 YYEEEE. This chain's CDR3 is CASSLDRTRYEQYF. CDR3 in DNA: TGTGCCAGCAGCTTGGATAGGACTAGATACGAGCAGTACTTC.

Points on this clone: Distinct nucleotide sequences in the sample also encode this CDR3. The rearrangement uses TRBV11-2 and TRBJ1-1; the D gene is possibly TRBD1 (6 bases). Germline lookup yields CDR1 SGHAT and CDR2 FQNNGV. V lost 5 bases and J lost 5, with 12 bases in between. The CDR3 covers 13 residues. The CDR3 loop reads CASSPDRGTEAFF. In DNA form, the CDR3 reads TGTGCCAGCAGCCCGGACAGAGGAACTGAAGCTTTCTTT. Full variable domain (outside the CDR3, taken from reference TRBV11-2 and TRBJ1-1): EAGVAQSPRYKIIEKRQSVAFWCNPISGHATLYWYQQILGQGPKLLIQFQNNGVVDDSQLPKDRFSAERLKGVDSTLKIQPAKLEDSAVYLCASSPDRGTEAFFGQGTRLTVV.

This chain joins TRBV18 and TRBJ2-2, with a tentative D call TRBD2 (6 bases). Germline assignment: CDR1 KGHSH and CDR2 LQKENI. The CDR3 has 15 amino acids. Trimming pared 5 bases from V and 3 bases from J, leaving 13 bases between. CDR3 protein: CASSYFGGDTGELFF. The CDR3 coding sequence is TGTGCCAGCTCATACTTCGGAGGGGACACCGGGGAGCTGTTTTTT.

The chain carries TRBV15 and TRBJ1-1; D gene unclear. Germline V gives CDR1 LNHNV, CDR2 YYDKDF (reference sequence). V was shortened by 0 bases and J by 3 bases, with 8 bases between the two germline ends. This CDR3 region has 14 residues. CDR3 nucleotides: TGTGCCACCAGCAGAGAATTCACGGACACTGAAGCTTTCTTT. It specifies CATSREFTDTEAFF.